These 26 T cell receptor beta chains share one sample of origin, sequenced in a study of blood T cell repertoires in COVID-19. Using immunoSEQ multiplex PCR, the repertoire was profiled, and TCRdb retains in-frame clones only, with some absent. The top ten clones hold roughly 8.6% of a sample with 200,000 to 300,000 clones, about 87% of them seen once. The sequencing sample was made of peripheral blood. These receptors were taken from a human donor in a cohort sampled during active COVID-19.

J is TRBJ2-2 and V is TRBV6-5; 7 bases match TRBD1. This CDR3 has 14 residues. Unmatched junction bases numbered 1, after V lost 6 bases and J lost 0 bases. Germline-derived CDR1 and CDR2 are MNHEY and SVGAGI. The CDR3, as DNA: TGTGCCAGCAGCAGGGGGTCGAACACCGGGGAGCTGTTTTTT. Its translation: CASSRGSNTGELFF.

V gene TRBV7-2 combines with J gene TRBJ2-3, with 11 positions matching TRBD2. This CDR3 has 14 amino acids. The germline V gene has CDR1 SGHTA and CDR2 FQGNSA. The trim removed 9 bases at V and 2 bases at J, leaving 4 bases unmatched. The CDR3 DNA is TGTGCCAGTAGCGGGGGGGGGTCCACAGATACGCAGTATTTT. It specifies CASSGGGSTDTQYF.

The V and J genes are TRBV5-1 and TRBJ1-1; no clear D gene. From germline, CDR1 is SGHRS and CDR2 YFSETQ. This CDR3 has 14 residues. The V end was cut by 4 bases, the J end by 4 bases, with 14 bases between. DNA for the CDR3: TGCGCCAGCAGCCGGCGGTCGCTGGGCACTGAAGCTTTCTTT. Amino acid sequence: CASSRRSLGTEAFF. Full variable domain (missing parts from reference TRBV5-1 and TRBJ1-1): KAGVTQTPRYLIKTRGQQVTLSCSPISGHRSVSWYQQTPGQGLQFLFEYFSETQRNKGNFPGRFSGRQFSNSRSEMNVSTLELGDSALYLCASSRRSLGTEAFFGQGTRLTVV.

The rearrangement joins TRBV7-6 to TRBJ2-1; 7 bases match TRBD1. The junction had 18 bases not matched to a gene; V was cut back by 4 bases and J by 0 bases. This CDR3 is 20 amino acids long. Germline V gene data show CDR1 as SGHVS and CDR2 as FNYEAQ. The CDR3 DNA reads as TGTGCCAGCAGCTCCCCGACAGGGTCCTTAGCAGAACCCTCCTACAATGAGCAGTTCTTC. It codes for CASSSPTGSLAEPSYNEQFF.

The V and J genes are TRBV19 and TRBJ2-7; TRBD2 matches 7 bases. J was trimmed by 2 bases and V by 3 bases; bases with no gene match: 4. CDR1 and CDR2 (germline): LNHDA, SQIVND (reference sequence). The CDR3 has 14 residues. CDR3 sequence reads: CASSMGRGPYEQYF. DNA for the CDR3: TGTGCCAGTAGTATGGGGAGGGGACCCTACGAGCAGTACTTC. The full variable domain, its missing parts supplied by reference TRBV19 and TRBJ2-7, is DGGITQSPKYLFRKEGQNVTLSCEQNLNHDAMYWYRQDPGQGLRLIYYSQIVNDFQKGDIAEGYSVSREKKESFPLTVTSAQKNPTAFYLCASSMGRGPYEQYFGPGTRLTVT.

J is TRBJ2-3 and V is TRBV7-9; D is possibly TRBD2 (6 bases). CDR1 is SEHNR, CDR2 FQNEAQ, per germline (reference sequence). The CDR3 contains 15 residues. The germline V and J ends were trimmed by 3 bases and 2 bases, with 12 bases remaining between them. The CDR3 region has the DNA TGTGCCAGCAGCTTCCCCGGGACTCTCACAGATACGCAGTATTTT. Its translation is CASSFPGTLTDTQYF.

This rearrangement joins TRBV28 to TRBJ2-7; 8 positions match TRBD1. This CDR3 has 15 amino acids. The germline V gene encodes CDR1 MDHEN and CDR2 SYDVKM. V lost 8 bases to trimming and J lost 4 bases; unmatched junction nucleotides: 13. CDR3 in DNA: TGTGCCAGCCAATCTTCAGGGGGCCGTCGGTACGAGCAGTACTTC. This codes for CASQSSGGRRYEQYF.

The chain links TRBV19 to TRBJ2-4, with D perhaps matching TRBD2 (5 bases). The CDR3 loop spans 18 amino acids. The germline CDR1 and CDR2 sequences are LNHDA and SQIVND (reference sequence). The V end was cut by 5 bases, the J end by 1 base, with 21 bases between. The chain's CDR3 is CASSPVTSTNRAKNIQYF. The DNA of the CDR3 is TGTGCCAGTAGTCCTGTTACCTCGACTAATAGGGCCAAAAACATTCAGTACTTC.

The chain joins TRBV6-5 to TRBJ1-2; TRBD1 matches 12 bases. CDR3 length: 12 amino acids. The J segment lost 14 bases and the V segment lost 8 bases, leaving 9 bases of the junction unmatched. The germline CDR1 and CDR2 sequences are MNHEY and SVGAGI. CDR3 sequence: CASGRDRGRATF. Written as DNA, the CDR3 is TGTGCCAGCGGCCGGGACAGGGGGCGCGCAACCTTC.

The V call is TRBV24-1, the J call TRBJ2-1; possibly TRBD1 for D (5 bases). Trimming stripped 4 bases from V and 8 bases from J, with 11 bases between. Per germline, CDR1 KGHDR and CDR2 SFDVKD. The CDR3 consists of 13 residues. The CDR3 coding sequence is TGTGCCACCAGTGACTCTTTAGGGGATGAGCAGTTCTTC. Its translation is CATSDSLGDEQFF.

This clone showed up just once. V gene TRBV28 combines with J gene TRBJ2-1, with 10 bases aligning to TRBD2. CDR3 length equals 13 residues. From germline, CDR1 is MDHEN and CDR2 SYDVKM. With V trimmed by 9 bases and J by 8 bases, 7 bases remained unmatched. The CDR3 here is CASGTSAFDEQFF. DNA for the CDR3: TGTGCCAGTGGGACTAGCGCTTTTGATGAGCAGTTCTTC.

The V and J genes are TRBV5-5 and TRBJ1-6; TRBD1 matches at 7 bases. CDR3 length: 17 residues. From germline, CDR1 is SGHKS and CDR2 YYEKEE (reference sequence). Trimming took 4 bases from V and 4 from J; bases not matched to a gene: 11. In DNA form, the CDR3 reads TGTGCCAGCAGCCAGACAGGGCCGACTATGTATAATTCACCCCTCCACTTT. This sequence encodes CASSQTGPTMYNSPLHF.

This chain uses TRBV12-3 or TRBV12-4 with TRBJ2-5, with 8 nucleotides matching TRBD1. The CDR3 length is 13 residues. The V gene end was trimmed by 6 bases and the J gene end by 5 bases; junction bases not matched to a gene: 5. The CDR3 DNA follows: TGTGCCAGCAGCCGGACAGGGAGGGAGACCCAGTACTTC. Protein product: CASSRTGRETQYF.

DNA of the CDR3: TGCGCCAGCAGCCAAGGGGTCATAAACACCGGGGAGCTGTTTTTT. Amino acid sequence: CASSQGVINTGELFF. This chain links TRBV5-1 with TRBJ2-2; D perhaps matches TRBD1 (5 bases). V was trimmed by 4 bases and J by 2 bases, leaving 12 bases between them. The germline gives CDR1 SGHRS, CDR2 YFSETQ. The CDR3 spans 15 residues.

The chain employs TRBV7-9 and TRBJ1-1; a possible D gene is TRBD1 (5 bases). The CDR3 is made up of 13 amino acids. Germline CDR1 reads SEHNR; CDR2 reads FQNEAQ (reference sequence). The V and J ends lost 8 bases and 2 bases respectively, with 12 bases between them. Written as DNA, the CDR3 is TGTGCCAGCCAAGACAGTGTCAACACTGAAGCTTTCTTT. Its protein is CASQDSVNTEAFF.

The CDR3 DNA sequence: TGTGCCAGCAGCGTAGCTGGTAGCGGGAACTACGAGCAGTACTTC. As protein: CASSVAGSGNYEQYF. This chain connects TRBV9 to TRBJ2-7, with TRBD2 matching over 8 bases. CDR1 and CDR2 (germline): SGDLS, YYNGEE. The V and J ends lost 0 bases and 3 bases, in that order; junction bases with no gene match: 5. The CDR3 runs 15 residues.

The gene calls are TRBV19 and TRBJ2-3, with a possible D match to TRBD2 (6 bases). Germline CDR1 and CDR2: LNHDA and SQIVND (reference sequence). CDR3 size: 15 residues. V was pared by 6 bases and J by 2 bases, with 15 bases between. The CDR3 DNA is TGTGCCAGTAGCACCACGGGGGAGCTCACAGATACGCAGTATTTT. Protein: CASSTTGELTDTQYF.

V is TRBV9 and J is TRBJ2-3, with D possibly TRBD1 on 5 matching bases. The V and J ends lost 4 bases and 6 bases respectively, with 12 bases between them. In germline, CDR1 is SGDLS, CDR2 YYNGEE. The CDR3 is made up of 13 amino acids. CDR3: CASSTQGLDTQYF. The CDR3, as DNA: TGTGCCAGCAGCACCCAGGGTCTCGATACGCAGTATTTT.

The chain links TRBV4-2 to TRBJ2-1; a weak D match, TRBD2 (6 bases). Trimming pared 6 bases from V and 4 bases from J, leaving 10 bases between. CDR1 and CDR2 (germline): LGHNA, YNFKEQ. This CDR3 has 13 amino acids. The CDR3 coding sequence is TGTGCCAGCAGGGCGGGGCAGTACAATGAGCAGTTCTTC. Encoded protein: CASRAGQYNEQFF.

This clone was recorded only once. This chain uses TRBV7-2 with TRBJ1-1; D gene uncertain. The CDR3 is made up of 14 amino acids. V lost 2 bases and J lost 1, with 8 bases in between. CDR1 and CDR2 (germline): SGHTA, FQGNSA. The CDR3 DNA reads TGTGCCAGCAGCTTATGGGGAGAGAACACTGAAGCTTTCTTT. Protein sequence: CASSLWGENTEAFF. The variable domain in full, completed from reference TRBV7-2 and TRBJ1-1, reads GAGVSQSPSNKVTEKGKDVELRCDPISGHTALYWYRQSLGQGLEFLIYFQGNSAPDKSGLPSDRFSAERTGGSVSTLTIQRTQQEDSAVYLCASSLWGENTEAFFGQGTRLTVV.

The rearrangement joins TRBV5-5 to TRBJ2-5; 8 nucleotides match TRBD1. Germline assignment: CDR1 SGHKS and CDR2 YYEKEE (reference sequence). Unmatched junction bases numbered 6, after V lost 1 base and J lost 4 bases. CDR3 length: 15 residues. The CDR3 coding sequence is TGTGCCAGCAGCTTGATAACAGGGGGGCGAGAGACCCAGTACTTC. Translating it yields CASSLITGGRETQYF. Supplemented by reference TRBV5-5 and TRBJ2-5, the full variable domain reads DAGVTQSPTHLIKTRGQQVTLRCSPISGHKSVSWYQQVLGQGPQFIFQYYEKEERGRGNFPDRFSARQFPNYSSELNVNALLLGDSALYLCASSLITGGRETQYFGPGTRLLVL.

V and J are TRBV29-1 and TRBJ2-2; no definite D call. Germline CDR1 SQVTM, CDR2 ANQGSEA. V was cut by 4 bases and J by 2 bases, with 11 bases left in between. The CDR3 covers 14 residues. CDR3 in amino acids: CSVGQVINTGELFF. CDR3 sequence (DNA): TGCAGCGTTGGGCAGGTTATTAACACCGGGGAGCTGTTTTTT.

The chain links TRBV20-1 to TRBJ2-5, with D possibly being TRBD1 (5 bases). Trimming left V 3 bases short and J 4 bases short, with 15 bases between. Per the germline V gene, CDR1 is DFQATT and CDR2 is SNEGSKA (reference sequence). CDR3 size: 14 residues. The CDR3 DNA reads as TGCAGTGCTAGTCCCAGGGTGTTGAGAGAGACCCAGTACTTC. It encodes CSASPRVLRETQYF.

This clone was counted only a few times. Compared with germline, one end of the junction differs, possibly owing to a read error. The chain couples TRBV6-5 to TRBJ2-5, with D hard to call. The germline gives CDR1 MNHEY, CDR2 SVGAGI. The CDR3 length is 14 residues. The CDR3 DNA sequence: TGTGCCAGCAGCTACTCGCAGATTCAAGAGACCCAGTACTTC. Its protein product is CASSYSQIQETQYF.

This clone was recorded once. The J gene is TRBJ1-1, the V gene TRBV28, with D perhaps matching TRBD1 (5 bases). The CDR3 totals 12 residues. Germline V gives CDR1 MDHEN, CDR2 SYDVKM. Trimming stripped 8 bases from V and 5 bases from J, with 12 bases between. CDR3 coding DNA: TGTGCCAGCTGGGGGGGAGGTACTGAAGCTTTCTTT. As protein: CASWGGGTEAFF.

The chain uses TRBV10-1 and TRBJ2-2; 8 positions match TRBD2. The V gene end was trimmed by 2 bases and the J gene end by 2 bases; junction bases not matched to a gene: 10. The germline CDR1 and CDR2 sequences are WNHNN and SYGVQD (reference sequence). This CDR3 has 18 residues. DNA of the CDR3: TGCGCCAGCAGTGAGGAGAGGGGGACTAGGTTTAACACCGGGGAGCTGTTTTTT. It is translated as CASSEERGTRFNTGELFF.